This TCR beta chain was documented in a study of T cells after yellow fever vaccination. Study-wide background: Preparation used SMART-Seq v4 Ultra Low Input for the low-cell-number fractions.

As regards this clonotype: Its antigen remains unidentified.

Production of TCR cDNA was by 5'RACE template switching, which also added a universal primer site and UMIs. TCRdb re-called the 5' RACE reads with MiXCR, one entry per CDR3 protein. In the table there are 500,000 to 650,000 distinct CDR3 sequences, roughly an eighth of which are singletons. Study results and caveats: Compared with primary, the secondary response was weaker and peaked at day 5, not 15. Some clonotypes, a small share, were shared between CD4 and CD8 compartments.

This CDR3 contains 14 residues. Trimming at V came to 6 bases and at J to 5 bases, leaving 7 bases not matched to a gene. CDR1 is SQVTM and CDR2 is ANQGSEA in the germline V gene. This TCR was recovered from a man aged 25 to 45 who received the YFV17D yellow fever vaccine. The chain couples TRBV29-1 to TRBJ2-5; 12 positions agree with TRBD1. The sample consisted of PBMCs, taken on the day of the yellow fever booster vaccination. The CDR3 nucleotides are TGCAGCGTACCGGGACAGGGGGCAGTGGAGACCCAGTACTTC. Translating gives CSVPGQGAVETQYF.